What follows are 3 T cell receptor beta chains derived from one specimen sequenced in a study of post-analysis software for immune sequencing data. The antigens of these receptors remain unknown. The TCR beta cDNA libraries contained unique molecular identifiers. TCRdb re-called the PCR reads through MiXCR, storing one row per CDR3 protein. The sample contains about 540,000 distinct CDR3 sequences, around 36% of which appear only once. Broader study findings: TRBV segments more frequent in patients than in controls numbered a few and included TRBV5-6, TRBV5-1 and TRBV20-1.

Sequencing used blood. The source is a girl aged 2-17 years with multiple sclerosis.

The CDR3 reads CSVPTRGGANNEQFF. Written as DNA, the CDR3 is TGCAGCGTTCCCACTCGCGGGGGAGCAAACAATGAGCAGTTCTTC. The rearrangement links TRBV29-1 to TRBJ2-1; TRBD2 matches at 7 bases. CDR1 and CDR2 from the germline V gene are SQVTM and ANQGSEA. The CDR3 runs to 15 residues. The trim removed 5 bases at V and 5 bases at J, leaving 12 bases unmatched.

The chain employs TRBV11-2 and TRBJ2-5, with 12 nucleotides matching TRBD2. Germline V gene lookup returns CDR1 SGHAT and CDR2 FQNNGV. The CDR3 is 16 amino acids. V was pared by 1 base and J by 2 bases, with 2 bases of the junction left unmatched. The CDR3 reads CASSLVGLAGQETQYF. The CDR3 DNA follows: TGTGCCAGCAGCTTAGTAGGACTAGCGGGACAAGAGACCCAGTACTTC.

This clonotype was observed a few times. The V and J genes are TRBV7-6 and TRBJ1-5; no definite D call. The CDR3 runs to 17 residues. The V gene lost 2 bases and the J gene lost 2 bases, with 16 bases spanning the gap. Germline CDR1 reads SGHVS; CDR2 reads FNYEAQ. CDR3 in amino acids: CASSLFQVGGGNQPQHF. The CDR3 region has the DNA TGTGCCAGCAGCTTATTCCAAGTAGGTGGCGGCAATCAGCCCCAGCATTTT.